This is a list of T cell receptor beta chains from one sample in a study of shared clonotypes between healthy human individuals. TCRdb's table, derived via immunoSEQ multiplex PCR, lists solely in-frame clones and lacks some. The sample contains approximately 2.5 million clones, roughly 93% of which appear only once. Sequenced sample: naive CD4+ T cells from PBMCs. The receptors were gathered from a man aged 18 to 30 in good health. Some clones in this sample may be carry-over from other donors' samples. Each CDR3 is given without its conserved first and last residue. The size field is filled for only some rows; it gives once, few, many or a size class.

v_call clone_size cdr3_aa
TRBV5-1 - ASSYELLETQY
TRBV9 once ASSVTSGTSYNEQF
TRBV28 - ASSSAGTGNTEAF
TRBV18 few ASSPQGSNTEAF
TRBV28 - ASSRPGLASNEQF
TRBV6-5 - ASSYSRTGRGQPQH
TRBV21-1 - ASSPPSNTHPVIYEQY
TRBV7-6 - ASSLGLAGHGELF
TRBV11-1 - ASSLRQYSGNTIY
TRBV19 - ASISSAATNEKLF
TRBV19 - ASLGQGREKLF